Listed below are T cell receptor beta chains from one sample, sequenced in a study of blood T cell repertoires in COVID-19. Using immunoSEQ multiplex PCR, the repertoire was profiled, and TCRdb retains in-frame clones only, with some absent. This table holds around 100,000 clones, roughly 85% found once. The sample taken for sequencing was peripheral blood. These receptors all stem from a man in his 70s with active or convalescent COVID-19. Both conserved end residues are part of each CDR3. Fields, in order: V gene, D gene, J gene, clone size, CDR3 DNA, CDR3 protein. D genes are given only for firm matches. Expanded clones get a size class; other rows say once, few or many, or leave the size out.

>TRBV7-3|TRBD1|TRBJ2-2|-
TGTGCCAGCAGCTTAGTTCGGACAGGGCGGGACACCGGGGAGCTGTTTTTT
CASSLVRTGRDTGELFF
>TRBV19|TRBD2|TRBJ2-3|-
TGTGCCAGTAGTAATATGCGGGAGGGCACAGATACGCAGTATTTT
CASSNMREGTDTQYF
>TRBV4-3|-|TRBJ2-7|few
TGCGCCAGCAGCCAAGATATTGGAGGAAGCTACGAGCAGTACTTC
CASSQDIGGSYEQYF
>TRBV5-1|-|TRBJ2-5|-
TGCGCCAGCAAGGCCTCGGCAGGAGGGGAAGAGACCCAGTACTTC
CASKASAGGEETQYF
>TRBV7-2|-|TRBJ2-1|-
TGTGCCAGCAAGAAGGAGGGGGCGTACAATGAGCAGTTCTTC
CASKKEGAYNEQFF
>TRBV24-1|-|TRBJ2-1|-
TGTGCCACCAGTGATTTGCAGGGCGGCCTAAACAATGAGCAGTTCTTC
CATSDLQGGLNNEQFF
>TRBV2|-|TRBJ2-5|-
TGTGCCAGCAGGGCCTCCCGGGACTTCCAAGAGACCCAGTACTTC
CASRASRDFQETQYF
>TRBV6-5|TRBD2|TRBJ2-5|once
TGTGCCAGCAGTTACTCGCTAGCGGGGGGTATGGAGACCCAGTACTTC
CASSYSLAGGMETQYF
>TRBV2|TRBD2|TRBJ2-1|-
TGTGCCAGCAGTGTAGAGCGGGGGGGTTCTTACAATGAGCAGTTCTTC
CASSVERGGSYNEQFF
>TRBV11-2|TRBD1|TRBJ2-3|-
TGTGCCAGCAGCAAAGAGGGACAGGGATTTGCAGATACGCAGTATTTT
CASSKEGQGFADTQYF
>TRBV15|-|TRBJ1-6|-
TGTGCCACCAGCAGAGATCGGGGTTCGCATTCACCCCTCCACTTT
CATSRDRGSHSPLHF
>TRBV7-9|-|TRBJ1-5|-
TGTGCCAGCAGCTTAGAGGGGCCCCCCAATCAGCCCCAGCATTTT
CASSLEGPPNQPQHF
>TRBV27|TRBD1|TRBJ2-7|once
TGTGCCAGCAGTCCTGGGACAGGGGGCTACGAGCAGTACTTC
CASSPGTGGYEQYF
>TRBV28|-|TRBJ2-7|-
TGTGCCAGCAGTCTGACACCCTACGAGCAGTACTTC
CASSLTPYEQYF
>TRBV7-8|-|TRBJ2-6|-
TGTGCCAGCAGCTTAAATCCCAAGGAGCCCTCTGGGGCCAACGTCCTGACTTTC
CASSLNPKEPSGANVLTF
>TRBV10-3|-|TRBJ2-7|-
TGTGCCACCGGACTGGACCTTGAGCAGTACTTC
CATGLDLEQYF
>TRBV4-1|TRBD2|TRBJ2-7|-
TGCGCCGTATCCCCTCCGGGACTAGCGTATAGAGAGCAGTACTTC
CAVSPPGLAYREQYF
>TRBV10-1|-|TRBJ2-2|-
TGCGCCAGCAGTAGTGGCTCCTCCGGGGAGCTGTTTTTT
CASSSGSSGELFF
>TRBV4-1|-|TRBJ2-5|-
TGCGCCAGCAGCCAAGTAGGAACCTCGAACAGGGAGACCCAGTACTTC
CASSQVGTSNRETQYF
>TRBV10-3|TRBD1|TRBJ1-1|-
TGTGCCAGTAGGGGGACAGGAGGAATGCGGAACACTGAAGCTTTCTTT
CASRGTGGMRNTEAFF
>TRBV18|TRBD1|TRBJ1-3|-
TGTGCCAGCTCACCAGGAAAGGGGGCGATTGGAAACACCATATATTTT
CASSPGKGAIGNTIYF
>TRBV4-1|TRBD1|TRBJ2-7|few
TGCGCCAGCAGCCAAGCCGGGACAGGATACGAGCAGTACTTC
CASSQAGTGYEQYF
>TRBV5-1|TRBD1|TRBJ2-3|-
TGCGCCAGCAGCACCGGACAGGGGTGGGCGAGGGGCACAGATACGCAGTATTTT
CASSTGQGWARGTDTQYF
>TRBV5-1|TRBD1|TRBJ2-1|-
TGCGCCACCAGTACAGGGGACCACAATGAGCAGTTCTTC
CATSTGDHNEQFF
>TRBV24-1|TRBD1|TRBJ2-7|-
TGTGCCACCAGTGACCGAGGACAGGGGTACGAGCAGTACTTC
CATSDRGQGYEQYF
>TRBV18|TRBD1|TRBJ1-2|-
TGTGCCAGCTCACCGACAGGGGACCTCTATGGCTACACCTTC
CASSPTGDLYGYTF
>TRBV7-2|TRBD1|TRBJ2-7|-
TGTGCCAGCAGCTCCCGGGACAGGGGCTACGAGCAGTACTTC
CASSSRDRGYEQYF
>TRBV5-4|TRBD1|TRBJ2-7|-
TGTGCCAGCAGCTTGGCTTTAGGGACAGGGGGTGTCGAGCAGTACTTC
CASSLALGTGGVEQYF